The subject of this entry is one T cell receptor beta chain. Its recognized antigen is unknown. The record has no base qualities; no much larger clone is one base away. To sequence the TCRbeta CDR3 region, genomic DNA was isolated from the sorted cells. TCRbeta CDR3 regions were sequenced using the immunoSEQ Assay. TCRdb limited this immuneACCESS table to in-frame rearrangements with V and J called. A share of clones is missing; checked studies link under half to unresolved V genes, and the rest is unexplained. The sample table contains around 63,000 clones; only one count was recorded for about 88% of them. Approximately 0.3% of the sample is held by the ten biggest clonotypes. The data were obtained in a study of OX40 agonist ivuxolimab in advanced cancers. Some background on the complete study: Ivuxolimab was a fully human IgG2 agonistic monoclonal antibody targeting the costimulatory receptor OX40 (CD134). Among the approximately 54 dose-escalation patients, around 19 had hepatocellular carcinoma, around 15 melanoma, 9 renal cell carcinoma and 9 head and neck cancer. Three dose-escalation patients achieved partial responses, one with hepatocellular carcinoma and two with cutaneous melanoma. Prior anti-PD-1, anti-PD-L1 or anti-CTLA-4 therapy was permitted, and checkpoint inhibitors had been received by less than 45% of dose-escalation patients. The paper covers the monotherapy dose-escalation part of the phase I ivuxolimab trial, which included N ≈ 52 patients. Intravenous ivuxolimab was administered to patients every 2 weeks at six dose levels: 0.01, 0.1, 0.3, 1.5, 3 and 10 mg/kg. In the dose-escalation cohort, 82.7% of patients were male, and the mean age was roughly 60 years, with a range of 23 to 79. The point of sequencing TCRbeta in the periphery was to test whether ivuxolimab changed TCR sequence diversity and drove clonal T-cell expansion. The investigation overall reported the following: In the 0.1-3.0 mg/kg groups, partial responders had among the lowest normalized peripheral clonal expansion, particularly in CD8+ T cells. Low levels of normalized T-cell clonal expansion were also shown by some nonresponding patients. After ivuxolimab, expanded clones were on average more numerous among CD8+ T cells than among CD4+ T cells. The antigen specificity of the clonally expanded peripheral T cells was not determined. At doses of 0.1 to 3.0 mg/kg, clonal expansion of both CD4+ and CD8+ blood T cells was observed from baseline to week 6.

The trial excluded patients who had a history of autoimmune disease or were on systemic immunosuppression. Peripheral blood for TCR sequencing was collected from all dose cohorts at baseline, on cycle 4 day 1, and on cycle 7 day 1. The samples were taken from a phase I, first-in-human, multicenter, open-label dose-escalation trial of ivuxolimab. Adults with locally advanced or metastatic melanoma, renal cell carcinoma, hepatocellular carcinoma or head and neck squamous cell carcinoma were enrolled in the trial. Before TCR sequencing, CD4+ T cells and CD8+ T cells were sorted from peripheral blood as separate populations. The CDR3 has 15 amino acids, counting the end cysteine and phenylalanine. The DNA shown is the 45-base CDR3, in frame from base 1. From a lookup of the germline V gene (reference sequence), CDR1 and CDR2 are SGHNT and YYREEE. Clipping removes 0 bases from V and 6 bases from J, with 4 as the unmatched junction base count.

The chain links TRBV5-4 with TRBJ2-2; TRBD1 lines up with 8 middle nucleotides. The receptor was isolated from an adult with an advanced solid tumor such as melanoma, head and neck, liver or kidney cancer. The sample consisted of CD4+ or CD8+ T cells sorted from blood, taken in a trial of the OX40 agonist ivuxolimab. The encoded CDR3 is CASSLARTGPGELFF. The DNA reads TGTGCCAGCAGCTTGGCCCGGACAGGGCCCGGGGAGCTGTTTTTT.